This T cell receptor (beta chain) comes out of a study of OX40 agonist ivuxolimab in advanced cancers. This clone was counted once. With autoimmune disease history or systemic immunosuppression, patients were excluded. Per germline, CDR1 MGHRA and CDR2 YSYEKL. The CDR3 spans 14 residues. Trimming removed 1 base from V and 7 bases from J, with 13 bases in between. The assay was immunoSEQ multiplex PCR, and TCRdb's table has in-frame clones only and misses some. Among fewer than 90,000 clones listed, about 86% were seen once. The chain has TRBV4-1 and TRBJ2-5; no reliable D call. This receptor was obtained from an adult with an advanced solid tumor such as melanoma, head and neck, liver or kidney cancer. The material was CD4+ or CD8+ T cells sorted from blood, obtained in a trial of the OX40 agonist ivuxolimab. The CDR3 DNA is TGCGCCAGCAGCCAAGTCACCCGCCCGGGGACCCAGTACTTC. This sequence encodes CASSQVTRPGTQYF.